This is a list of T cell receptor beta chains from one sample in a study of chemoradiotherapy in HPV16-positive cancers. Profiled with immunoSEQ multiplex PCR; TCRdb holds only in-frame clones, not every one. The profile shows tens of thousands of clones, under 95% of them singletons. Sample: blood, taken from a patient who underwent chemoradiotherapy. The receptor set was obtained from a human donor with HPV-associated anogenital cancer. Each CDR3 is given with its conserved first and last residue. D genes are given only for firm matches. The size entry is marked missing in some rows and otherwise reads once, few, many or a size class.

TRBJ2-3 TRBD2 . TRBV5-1 TGCGCCAGCAGCCGCGGGACTAGCGGGAGGGCCGGCACAGATACGCAGTATTTT CASSRGTSGRAGTDTQYF
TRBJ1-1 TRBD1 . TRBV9 TGTGCCAGCAGCGTAGACGGTACAGGGGGGATGAACACTGAAGCTTTCTTT CASSVDGTGGMNTEAFF
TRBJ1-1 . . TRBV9 TGTGCCAGCAGCGTGGCAAGGGGGGGAAACACTGAAGCTTTCTTT CASSVARGGNTEAFF
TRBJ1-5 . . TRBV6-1 TGTGCCAGCATAGGGACAAACAATCAGCCCCAGCATTTT CASIGTNNQPQHF
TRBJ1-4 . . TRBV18 TGTGCCAGCTCACCACCAGGTCAGGCGAATGAAAAACTGTTTTTT CASSPPGQANEKLFF
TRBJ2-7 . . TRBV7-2 TGTGCCAGCAGCCCAGCCTACGAGCAGTACTTC CASSPAYEQYF
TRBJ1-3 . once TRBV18 TGTGCCAGCTCACCACAGAATGGGGGAAACACCATATATTTT CASSPQNGGNTIYF
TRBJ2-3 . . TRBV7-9 TGTGCCAGCAGCGAAGGGATAGGGGGCACAGATACGCAGTATTTT CASSEGIGGTDTQYF
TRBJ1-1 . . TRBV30 TGTGCCTGGAGTCTGGGGAGCGTGAACACTGAAGCTTTCTTT CAWSLGSVNTEAFF
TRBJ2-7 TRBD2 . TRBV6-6 TGTGCCAGCAGCAGACGACTAGCGGGGGCCCACGAGCAGTACTTC CASSRRLAGAHEQYF
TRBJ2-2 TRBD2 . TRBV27 TGTGCCAGCAGTTTATGGCTAGCGGGGACCGCGAACACCGGGGAGCTGTTTTTT CASSLWLAGTANTGELFF
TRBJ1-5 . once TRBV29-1 TGCAGCGTTGCTGCCAGCAATCAGCCCCAGCATTTT CSVAASNQPQHF
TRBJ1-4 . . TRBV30 TGTGCCTGGAGTGGGGGGACGGATAATGAAAAACTGTTTTTT CAWSGGTDNEKLFF
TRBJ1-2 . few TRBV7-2 TGTGCCAGCAGGCAGGGGAGAACCGGTAATACTGTTAACTATGGCTACACCTTC CASRQGRTGNTVNYGYTF
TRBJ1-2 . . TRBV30 TGTGCCTGGAGTCCCGGACAGAACCAGTATGGCTACACCTTC CAWSPGQNQYGYTF
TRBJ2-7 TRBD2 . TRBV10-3 TGTGCCATCAGTCCCGGGGGGGCCGGGTACGAGCAGTACTTC CAISPGGAGYEQYF
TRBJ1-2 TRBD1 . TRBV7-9 TGTGCCAGCAGCTTAGCGGACAGGGGTAACTATGGCTACACCTTC CASSLADRGNYGYTF
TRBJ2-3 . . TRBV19 TGTGCCAGTAGTCATGATCCGGGACGGCCGAGCACAGATACGCAGTATTTT CASSHDPGRPSTDTQYF
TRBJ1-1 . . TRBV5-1 TGCGCCAGCAGCGGCCCGGAGGGGATGGGCGAGGCTGAAGCTTTCTTT CASSGPEGMGEAEAFF
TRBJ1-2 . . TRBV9 TGTGCCAGCAGCGTAGAGCCTGCCCGGGGGGACGGAAACTATGGCTACACCTTC CASSVEPARGDGNYGYTF
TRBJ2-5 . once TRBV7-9 TGTGCCAGCAGCTTCGAGACCCAGTACTTC CASSFETQYF
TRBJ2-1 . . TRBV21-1 TGTGCCAGCGCGGTTTGGGGGTATGAGCAGTTCTTC CASAVWGYEQFF
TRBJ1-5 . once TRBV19 TGTGCCACCCTAGACCTCCAGGGGAGCAATCAGCCCCAGCATTTT CATLDLQGSNQPQHF
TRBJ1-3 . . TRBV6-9 TGTGCCAGCAGTCACCGACAGGTCTCTGGAAACACCATATATTTT CASSHRQVSGNTIYF
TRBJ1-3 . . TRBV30 TGTGCCTGGACCCTATCGTACAAACAGAGCTCTGGAAACACCATATATTTT CAWTLSYKQSSGNTIYF
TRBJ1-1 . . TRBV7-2 TGTGCCAGCAGCCGCATAAGGGGAAACACTGAAGCTTTCTTT CASSRIRGNTEAFF
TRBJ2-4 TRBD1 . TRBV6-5 TGTGCCAGCAGTTTGACAGGGGGCAAAAACATTCAGTACTTC CASSLTGGKNIQYF
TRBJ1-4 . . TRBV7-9 TGTGCCAGTGAAAGGGGCGAAAATGAAAAACTGTTTTTT CASERGENEKLFF
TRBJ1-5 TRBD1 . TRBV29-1 TGCAGCGCGACAGGGGATAATCAGCCCCAGCATTTT CSATGDNQPQHF
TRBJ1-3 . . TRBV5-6 TGTGCCAGCAGCTCGAAGCTCTCTGGAAACACCATATATTTT CASSSKLSGNTIYF
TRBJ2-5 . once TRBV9 TGTGCCAGCAGCCCCCGACCCGGGGAGGAAGAGACCCAGTACTTC CASSPRPGEEETQYF
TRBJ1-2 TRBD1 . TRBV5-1 TGCGCCAGCAGCACCGGGACAGCAAACTATGGCTACACCTTC CASSTGTANYGYTF
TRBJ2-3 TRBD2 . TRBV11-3 TGTGCCAGCAGCCCTACTAGCGGGGGGGAGACTAGCACAGATACGCAGTATTTT CASSPTSGGETSTDTQYF
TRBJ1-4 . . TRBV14 TGTGCCAGCAGCCCGACTGTCGGCCGTGAAAAACTGTTTTTT CASSPTVGREKLFF
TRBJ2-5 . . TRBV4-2 TGTGCCAGCAGCCAAGATCGTTCAGCGGAGACCCAGTACTTC CASSQDRSAETQYF
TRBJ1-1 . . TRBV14 TGTGCCAGCAGCCGCCCTTTGGGGGTGAACACTGAAGCTTTCTTT CASSRPLGVNTEAFF
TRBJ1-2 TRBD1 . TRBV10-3 TGTGCCATCAGCCCGGGACAGGGAGCTAACTATGGCTACACCTTC CAISPGQGANYGYTF
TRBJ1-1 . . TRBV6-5 TGTGCCAGCAGTTACGACCTGGGGGGGAGCGGCACTGAAGCTTTCTTT CASSYDLGGSGTEAFF
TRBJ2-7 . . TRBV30 TGTGCCTGGATAAGATACGGTGTTGGGTACGAGCAGTACTTC CAWIRYGVGYEQYF
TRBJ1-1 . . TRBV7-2 TGTGCCAGCAGCTTAGCGAGCTTCTATGGCACTGAAGCTTTCTTT CASSLASFYGTEAFF
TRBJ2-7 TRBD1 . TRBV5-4 TGTGCCAGCAGCAAACCCGGGACAGATATCTACGAGCAGTACTTC CASSKPGTDIYEQYF
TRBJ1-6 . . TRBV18 TGTGCCAGCTCACTTAATACGGACAATAATTCACCCCTCCACTTT CASSLNTDNNSPLHF
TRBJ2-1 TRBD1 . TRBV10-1 TGCGCCAGCAGTAAAAACAGGGGGACCTACAATGAGCAGTTCTTC CASSKNRGTYNEQFF
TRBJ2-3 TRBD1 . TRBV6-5 TGTGCCAGCAGAAGACCGGGACAGGGGCAAGCTGGGCAGTATTTT CASRRPGQGQAGQYF
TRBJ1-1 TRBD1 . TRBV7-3 TGTGCCAGCAGTCCCCACGGGACAGGGGACACTGAAGCTTTCTTT CASSPHGTGDTEAFF
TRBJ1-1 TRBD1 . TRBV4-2 TGTGCCAGCAGCAACCCGACAGGGCTGAACACTGAAGCTTTCTTT CASSNPTGLNTEAFF
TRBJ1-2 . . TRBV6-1 TGTGCCAGCAGTGACGGGACGACGCGCATGACCTTC CASSDGTTRMTF
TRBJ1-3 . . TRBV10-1 TGCGCCACGGGCTTGGGAAACACCATATATTTT CATGLGNTIYF
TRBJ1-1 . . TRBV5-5 TGTGCCAGCAGCTTGGTGCCCCGGGGGCTGAACACTGAAGCTTTCTTT CASSLVPRGLNTEAFF